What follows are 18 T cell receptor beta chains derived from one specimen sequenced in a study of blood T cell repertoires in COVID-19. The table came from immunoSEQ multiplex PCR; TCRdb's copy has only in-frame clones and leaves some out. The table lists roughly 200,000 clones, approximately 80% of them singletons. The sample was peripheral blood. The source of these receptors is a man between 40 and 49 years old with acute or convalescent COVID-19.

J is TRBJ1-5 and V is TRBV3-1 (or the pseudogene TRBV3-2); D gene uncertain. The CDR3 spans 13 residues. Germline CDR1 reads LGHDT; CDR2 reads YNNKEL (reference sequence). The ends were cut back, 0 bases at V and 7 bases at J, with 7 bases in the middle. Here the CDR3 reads CASSQDREQPQHF. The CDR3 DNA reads TGTGCCAGCAGCCAAGACCGGGAGCAGCCCCAGCATTTT.

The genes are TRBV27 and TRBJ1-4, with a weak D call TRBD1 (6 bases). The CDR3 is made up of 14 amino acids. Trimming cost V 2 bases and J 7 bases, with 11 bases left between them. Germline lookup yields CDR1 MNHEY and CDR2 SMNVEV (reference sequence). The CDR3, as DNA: TGTGCCAGCAGTTTACAGGGGTTGGGTGAAAAACTGTTTTTT. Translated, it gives CASSLQGLGEKLFF.

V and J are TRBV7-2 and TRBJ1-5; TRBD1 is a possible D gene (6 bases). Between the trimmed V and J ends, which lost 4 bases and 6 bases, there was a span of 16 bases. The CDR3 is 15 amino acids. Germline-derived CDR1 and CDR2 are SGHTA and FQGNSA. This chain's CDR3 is CASSSYTGSGQPQHF. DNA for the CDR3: TGTGCCAGCAGCTCCTACACAGGGTCAGGTCAGCCCCAGCATTTT.

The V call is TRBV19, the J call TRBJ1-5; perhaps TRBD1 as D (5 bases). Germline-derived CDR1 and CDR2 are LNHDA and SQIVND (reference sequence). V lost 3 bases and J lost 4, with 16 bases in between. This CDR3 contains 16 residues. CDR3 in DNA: TGTGCCAGTAGTATCCCCCAAGGGGTGGTAAATCAGCCCCAGCATTTT. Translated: CASSIPQGVVNQPQHF.

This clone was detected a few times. CDR3 nucleotides: TGTGCCAGCAGCGCGGAAGGAGGCTCCTACAATGAGCAGTTCTTC. This codes for CASSAEGGSYNEQFF. V usage is TRBV5-4 and J usage is TRBJ2-1, with D possibly matching TRBD2 (5 bases). The length of the CDR3 is 15 residues. Trimming removed 4 bases at V and 0 bases at J, with 11 bases between. CDR1 and CDR2 (germline): SGHNT, YYREEE (reference sequence).

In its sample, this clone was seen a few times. In DNA, the CDR3 is TGCGCCAGCAGCCAAGTAGCCTCACCAACTAATGAAAAACTGTTTTTT. Protein product: CASSQVASPTNEKLFF. The chain recombines TRBV4-1 with TRBJ1-4; D is undetermined. The CDR3 runs 16 residues. Trimming cost V 1 base and J 0 bases, with 9 bases left between them. Germline V lookup: CDR1 MGHRA, CDR2 YSYEKL.

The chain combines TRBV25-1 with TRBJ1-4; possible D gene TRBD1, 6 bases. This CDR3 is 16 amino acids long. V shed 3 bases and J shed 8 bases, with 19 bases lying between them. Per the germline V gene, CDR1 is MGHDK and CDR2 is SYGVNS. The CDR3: CASSDNQMQGWEKLFF. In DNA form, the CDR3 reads TGTGCCAGCAGTGATAATCAGATGCAGGGGTGGGAAAAACTGTTTTTT.

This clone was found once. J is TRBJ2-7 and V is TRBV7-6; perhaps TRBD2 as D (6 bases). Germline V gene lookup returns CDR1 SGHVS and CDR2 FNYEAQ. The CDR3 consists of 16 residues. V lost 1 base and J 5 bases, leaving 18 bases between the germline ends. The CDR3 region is CASSLGWGESGHEQYF. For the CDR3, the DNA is TGTGCCAGCAGCTTAGGATGGGGGGAGTCGGGCCACGAGCAGTACTTC. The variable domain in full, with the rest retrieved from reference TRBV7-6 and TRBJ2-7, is GAGVSQSPRYKVTKRGQDVALRCDPISGHVSLYWYRQALGQGPEFLTYFNYEAQQDKSGLPNDRFSAERPEGSISTLTIQRTEQRDSAMYRCASSLGWGESGHEQYFGPGTRLTVT.

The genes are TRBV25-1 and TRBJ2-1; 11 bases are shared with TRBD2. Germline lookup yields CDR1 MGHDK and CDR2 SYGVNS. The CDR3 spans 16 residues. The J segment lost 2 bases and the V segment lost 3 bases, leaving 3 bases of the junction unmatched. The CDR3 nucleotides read TGTGCCAGCAGTGATACTAGCGGGAGAGCCTACAATGAGCAGTTCTTC. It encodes CASSDTSGRAYNEQFF.

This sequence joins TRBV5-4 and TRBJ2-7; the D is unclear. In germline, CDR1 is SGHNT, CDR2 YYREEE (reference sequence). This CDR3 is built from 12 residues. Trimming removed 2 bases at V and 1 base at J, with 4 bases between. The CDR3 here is CASSFNSYEQYF. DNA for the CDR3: TGTGCCAGCAGCTTTAATTCCTACGAGCAGTACTTC.

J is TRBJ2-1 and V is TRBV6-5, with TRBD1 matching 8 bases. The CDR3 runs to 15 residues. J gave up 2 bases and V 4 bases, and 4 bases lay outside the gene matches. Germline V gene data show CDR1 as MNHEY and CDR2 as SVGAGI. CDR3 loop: CASSLGQGPYNEQFF. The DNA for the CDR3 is TGTGCCAGCAGTTTAGGACAGGGACCCTACAATGAGCAGTTCTTC.

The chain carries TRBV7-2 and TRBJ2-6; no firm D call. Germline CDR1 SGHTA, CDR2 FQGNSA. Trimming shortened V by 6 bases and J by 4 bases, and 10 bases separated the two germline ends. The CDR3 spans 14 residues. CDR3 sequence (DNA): TGTGCCAGCAGTCTTCCGTCGGGGGCCAACGTCCTGACTTTC. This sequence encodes CASSLPSGANVLTF.

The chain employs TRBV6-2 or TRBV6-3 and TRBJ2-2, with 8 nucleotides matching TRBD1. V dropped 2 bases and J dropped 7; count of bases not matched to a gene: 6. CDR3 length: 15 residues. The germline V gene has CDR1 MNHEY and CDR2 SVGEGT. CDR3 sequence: CASSYQGASIGELFF. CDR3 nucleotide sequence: TGTGCCAGCAGTTACCAGGGGGCGAGTATCGGGGAGCTGTTTTTT.

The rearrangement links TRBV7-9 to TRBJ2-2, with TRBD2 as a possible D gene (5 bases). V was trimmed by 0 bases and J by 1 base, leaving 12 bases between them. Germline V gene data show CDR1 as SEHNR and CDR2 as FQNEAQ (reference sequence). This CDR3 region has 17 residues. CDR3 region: CASSLAWETENTGELFF. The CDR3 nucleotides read TGTGCCAGCAGCTTAGCGTGGGAGACTGAGAACACCGGGGAGCTGTTTTTT. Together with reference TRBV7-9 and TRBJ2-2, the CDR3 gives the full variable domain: DTGVSQNPRHKITKRGQNVTFRCDPISEHNRLYWYRQTLGQGPEFLTYFQNEAQLEKSRLLSDRFSAERPKGSFSTLEIQRTEQGDSAMYLCASSLAWETENTGELFFGEGSRLTVL.

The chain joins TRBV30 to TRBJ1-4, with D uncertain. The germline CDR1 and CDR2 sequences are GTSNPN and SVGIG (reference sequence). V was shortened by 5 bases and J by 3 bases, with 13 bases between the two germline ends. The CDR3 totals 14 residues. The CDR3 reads CAWSPTRANEKLFF. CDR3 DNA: TGTGCCTGGTCACCGACGAGGGCTAATGAAAAACTGTTTTTT. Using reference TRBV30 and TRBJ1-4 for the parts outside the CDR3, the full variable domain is SQTIHQWPATLVQPVGSPLSLECTVEGTSNPNLYWYRQAAGRGLQLLFYSVGIGQISSEVPQNLSASRPQDRQFILSSKKLLLSDSGFYLCAWSPTRANEKLFFGSGTQLSVL.

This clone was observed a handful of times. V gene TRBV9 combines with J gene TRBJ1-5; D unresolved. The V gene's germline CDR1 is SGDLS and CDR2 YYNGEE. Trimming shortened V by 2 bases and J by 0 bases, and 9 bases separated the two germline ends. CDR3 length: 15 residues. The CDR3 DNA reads TGTGCCAGCAGCGTGACACCTTATAGCAATCAGCCCCAGCATTTT. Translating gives CASSVTPYSNQPQHF.

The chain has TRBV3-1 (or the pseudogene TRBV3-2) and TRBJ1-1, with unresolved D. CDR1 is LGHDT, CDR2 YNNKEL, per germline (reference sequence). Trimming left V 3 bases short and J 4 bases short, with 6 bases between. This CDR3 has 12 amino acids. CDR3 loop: CASSQRSTEAFF. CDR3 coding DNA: TGTGCCAGCAGCCAGAGGAGCACTGAAGCTTTCTTT.

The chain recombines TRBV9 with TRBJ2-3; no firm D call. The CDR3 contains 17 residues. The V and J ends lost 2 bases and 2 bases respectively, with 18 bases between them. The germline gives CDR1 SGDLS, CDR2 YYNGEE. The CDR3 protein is CASSVPGGSRLTDTQYF. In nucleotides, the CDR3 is TGTGCCAGCAGCGTGCCCGGTGGTAGCCGACTCACAGATACGCAGTATTTT.